The 21 T cell receptor beta chains reported below all come from one sample, sequenced in a study of OX40 agonist ivuxolimab in advanced cancers. Produced via immunoSEQ multiplex PCR; TCRdb's table is partial and in-frame only. The profile shows about 64,000 clones, roughly 80% of them singletons. Source: CD4+ or CD8+ T cells sorted from blood, taken in a trial of the OX40 agonist ivuxolimab. The receptor source for this set is an adult with an advanced solid tumor such as melanoma, head and neck, liver or kidney cancer.

This clone has just a few counts. The chain is built from TRBV4-1 and TRBJ1-6, with D uncertain. CDR1 and CDR2 from the germline V gene are MGHRA and YSYEKL. The CDR3 spans 17 residues. V was clipped by 6 bases and J by 4 bases, with 19 bases between them. DNA for the CDR3: TGCGCCAGCAGGTGGACGGGTCCCAATGATTATAATTCACCCCTCCACTTT. Translating it yields CASRWTGPNDYNSPLHF.

The chain is built from TRBV25-1 and TRBJ1-1, with a weak D call TRBD1 (6 bases). The V end lost 6 bases, the J end lost 4 bases, and 15 bases lay between the germline ends. The CDR3 contains 14 residues. CDR1 is MGHDK, CDR2 SYGVNS, per germline. CDR3 nucleotide sequence: TGTGCCAGCAGCTGGACAGTCGGAGCCACTGAAGCTTTCTTT. Its protein product is CASSWTVGATEAFF.

This clone showed up just a few times. Other DNA sequences in this specimen translate into the identical CDR3. As DNA, the CDR3 is TGTGCCAGCAGCCAATGGGGATACAACCCTAGCACAGATACGCAGTATTTT. Translation: CASSQWGYNPSTDTQYF. The rearrangement links TRBV7-9 to TRBJ2-3; D unresolved. Germline CDR1 SEHNR, CDR2 FQNEAQ (reference sequence). V gave up 5 bases and J gave up 0 bases, with 18 bases separating them. This CDR3 region has 17 residues.

V usage is TRBV7-2 and J usage is TRBJ1-2, with TRBD1 identical over 10 bases. Germline V gene lookup returns CDR1 SGHTA and CDR2 FQGNSA. The V segment lost 1 base and the J segment 2 bases; nucleotides outside the gene matches: 1. This CDR3 contains 15 residues. CDR3 sequence reads: CASSLGQGANYGYTF. In DNA form, the CDR3 reads TGTGCCAGCAGCTTAGGACAGGGGGCGAACTATGGCTACACCTTC.

By sample fraction, this clone is medium-sized. The chain uses TRBV6-4 and TRBJ2-1; the D is unclear. Between the trimmed V and J ends, which lost 2 bases and 2 bases, there was a span of 4 bases. Germline V lookup: CDR1 MRHNA, CDR2 SNTAGT. CDR3 length: 13 amino acids. The CDR3 DNA follows: TGTGCCAGCAGTGACAAAACCTACAATGAGCAGTTCTTC. This encodes CASSDKTYNEQFF.

V gene TRBV11-2 combines with J gene TRBJ2-5; D may match TRBD1 or TRBD2 (5 bases each). The CDR3 has 17 residues. With 4 bases removed from V and 5 bases from J, the gap between germline ends came to 23 bases. Germline values: CDR1 SGHAT, CDR2 FQNNGV. The CDR3 nucleotides are TGTGCCAGCAGCTCCGACCGGGGCATAAGAACGGGGGAGACCCAGTACTTC. This gives the protein CASSSDRGIRTGETQYF.

The chain combines TRBV29-1 with TRBJ1-4; tentative D call: TRBD1 (5 bases). The V and J ends lost 7 bases and 7 bases respectively, with 13 bases between them. The CDR3 length is 12 residues. Germline V gives CDR1 SQVTM, CDR2 ANQGSEA. The CDR3 sequence: CSAGTGLEKLFF. CDR3 nucleotides: TGCAGCGCTGGGACCGGCCTTGAAAAACTGTTTTTT. Full variable domain (rest looked up from reference TRBV29-1 and TRBJ1-4): SAVISQKPSRDICQRGTSLTIQCQVDSQVTMMFWYRQQPGQSLTLIATANQGSEATYESGFVIDKFPISRPNLTFSTLTVSNMSPEDSSIYLCSAGTGLEKLFFGSGTQLSVL.

The chain has TRBV2 and TRBJ2-7, with 7 positions matching TRBD1. CDR1 and CDR2 (germline): SNHLY, FYNNEI. The V segment lost 2 bases and the J segment 3 bases; nucleotides outside the gene matches: 1. CDR3 length equals 13 residues. The CDR3 DNA sequence: TGTGCCAGCAGTGAATACAGGGGCTACGAGCAGTACTTC. Encoded protein: CASSEYRGYEQYF. Based on the CDR3 plus reference TRBV2 and TRBJ2-7, the full variable domain is EPEVTQTPSHQVTQMGQEVILRCVPISNHLYFYWYRQILGQKVEFLVSFYNNEISEKSEIFDDQFSVERPDGSNFTLKIRSTKLEDSAMYFCASSEYRGYEQYFGPGTRLTVT.

V usage is TRBV12-5 and J usage is TRBJ1-3, with 7 bases that match TRBD1. The CDR3 spans 14 residues. The germline V gene encodes CDR1 LGHNT and CDR2 FRNRAP. After removal of 3 bases from V and 3 bases from J, the junction contained 2 bases not matched to a gene. The CDR3 coding sequence is TGTGCTAGTGGTTTACGGGACAGTGGAAACACCATATATTTT. It specifies CASGLRDSGNTIYF.

The CDR3 loop reads CASSQRSTDTQYF. CDR3 bases: TGCGCCAGCAGCCAACGGAGCACAGATACGCAGTATTTT. V usage is TRBV4-1 and J usage is TRBJ2-3; D is undetermined. Germline values: CDR1 MGHRA, CDR2 YSYEKL. Trimming removed 2 bases at V and 0 bases at J, with 3 bases between. This CDR3 region has 13 residues.

CDR3 in amino acids: CASSLDRNTGELFF. CDR3 DNA sequence: TGCGCCAGCAGCTTGGACAGAAACACCGGGGAGCTGTTTTTT. The V and J genes are TRBV5-1 and TRBJ2-2; no reliable D call. V was clipped by 0 bases and J by 2 bases, with 5 bases between them. Germline V gene lookup returns CDR1 SGHRS and CDR2 YFSETQ. The CDR3 spans 14 residues.

This chain connects TRBV11-2 to TRBJ1-2, with a weak D call TRBD1 (6 bases). The CDR3 runs to 14 residues. Per the germline V gene, CDR1 is SGHAT and CDR2 is FQNNGV. V lost 3 bases, J lost 7 bases, and 15 bases lay in between. The CDR3 region is CASSFSGASGGYTF. The CDR3 nucleotides are TGTGCCAGCAGCTTTTCAGGGGCGTCGGGTGGCTACACCTTC.

The CDR3 loop is CASSLLGGPGYTF. For the CDR3, the DNA is TGTGCCAGCAGCTTATTGGGGGGTCCTGGCTACACCTTC. V usage is TRBV7-9 and J usage is TRBJ1-2; TRBD1 might be the D (5 bases). The germline V and J ends were trimmed by 2 bases and 7 bases, with 11 bases remaining between them. This CDR3 comprises 13 residues. Germline V gene sequence: CDR1 SEHNR, CDR2 FQNEAQ (reference sequence).

The CDR3 spells CATSRDSGTGEETQYF. CDR3 DNA sequence: TGTGCCACCAGCAGAGATTCCGGGACAGGGGAAGAGACCCAGTACTTC. The chain employs TRBV15 and TRBJ2-5; TRBD1 aligns across 10 bases. The V segment lost 0 bases and the J segment 3 bases; nucleotides outside the gene matches: 4. The CDR3 covers 16 residues. Germline-derived CDR1 and CDR2 are LNHNV and YYDKDF (reference sequence).

This clone was observed a few times. The rearrangement joins TRBV7-6 to TRBJ2-5, with 9 bases aligning to TRBD2. The CDR3 runs 15 residues. The V gene's germline CDR1 is SGHVS and CDR2 FNYEAQ. V lost 1 base, J lost 5 bases, and 5 bases stayed unmatched. In DNA, the CDR3 is TGTGCCAGCAGCTTAGGTGGGACTAGCAGGGAGACCCAGTACTTC. Its translation: CASSLGGTSRETQYF. Drawing the rest from reference TRBV7-6 and TRBJ2-5, the complete variable domain is GAGVSQSPRYKVTKRGQDVALRCDPISGHVSLYWYRQALGQGPEFLTYFNYEAQQDKSGLPNDRFSAERPEGSISTLTIQRTEQRDSAMYRCASSLGGTSRETQYFGPGTRLLVL.

The V gene is TRBV7-8, the J gene TRBJ1-1; no clear D. This CDR3 spans 13 amino acids. Trimming cost V 5 bases and J 1 base, with 8 bases left between them. Per germline, CDR1 SGHVS and CDR2 FQNEAQ. The chain's CDR3 is CASSQWQNTEAFF. The CDR3 bases are TGTGCCAGCAGCCAATGGCAGAACACTGAAGCTTTCTTT.

The V call is TRBV7-8, the J call TRBJ1-2, with 7 bases lining up with TRBD1. The trim removed 5 bases at V and 1 base at J, leaving 4 bases unmatched. The CDR3 loop spans 14 amino acids. The germline V gene has CDR1 SGHVS and CDR2 FQNEAQ. The CDR3 nucleotides read TGTGCCAGCAGCCCCCGGGACAGTAACTATGGCTACACCTTC. Amino acid sequence: CASSPRDSNYGYTF.

This clone was counted a single time. The rearrangement uses TRBV19 and TRBJ1-1; D not certain. The germline V gene encodes CDR1 LNHDA and CDR2 SQIVND (reference sequence). V shed 7 bases and J shed 3 bases, with 18 bases lying between them. This CDR3 comprises 15 residues. The CDR3: CASTPFLAAYTEAFF. CDR3 in DNA: TGTGCCAGTACTCCTTTCTTAGCGGCATACACTGAAGCTTTCTTT. Combining the CDR3 with reference TRBV19 and TRBJ1-1 gives the whole variable domain DGGITQSPKYLFRKEGQNVTLSCEQNLNHDAMYWYRQDPGQGLRLIYYSQIVNDFQKGDIAEGYSVSREKKESFPLTVTSAQKNPTAFYLCASTPFLAAYTEAFFGQGTRLTVV.

This sequence joins TRBV19 and TRBJ2-5; D remains ambiguous. The CDR3 runs to 14 residues. V shed 5 bases and J shed 1 base, with 11 bases lying between them. The germline CDR1 and CDR2 sequences are LNHDA and SQIVND (reference sequence). Here the CDR3 reads CASSFSSFQETQYF. As DNA, the CDR3 is TGTGCCAGTAGTTTCAGCAGTTTCCAAGAGACCCAGTACTTC.

The chain recombines TRBV7-9 with TRBJ1-2, with 9 bases matching TRBD1. This CDR3 is 17 amino acids long. V dropped 2 bases and J dropped 4; count of bases not matched to a gene: 11. Germline assignment: CDR1 SEHNR and CDR2 FQNEAQ (reference sequence). CDR3 bases: TGTGCCAGCAGCTTAAAAAGGACAGGGGCCTGGGGCTATGGCTACACCTTC. Its translation: CASSLKRTGAWGYGYTF.

The rearrangement uses TRBV4-2 and TRBJ2-1; no definite D call. Trimming removed 2 bases from V and 8 bases from J, with 10 bases in between. The CDR3 sequence is 13 residues long. Per the germline V gene, CDR1 is LGHNA and CDR2 is YNFKEQ. DNA for the CDR3: TGTGCCAGCAGCCAACCCGATTCTGATGAGCAGTTCTTC. Its protein is CASSQPDSDEQFF.